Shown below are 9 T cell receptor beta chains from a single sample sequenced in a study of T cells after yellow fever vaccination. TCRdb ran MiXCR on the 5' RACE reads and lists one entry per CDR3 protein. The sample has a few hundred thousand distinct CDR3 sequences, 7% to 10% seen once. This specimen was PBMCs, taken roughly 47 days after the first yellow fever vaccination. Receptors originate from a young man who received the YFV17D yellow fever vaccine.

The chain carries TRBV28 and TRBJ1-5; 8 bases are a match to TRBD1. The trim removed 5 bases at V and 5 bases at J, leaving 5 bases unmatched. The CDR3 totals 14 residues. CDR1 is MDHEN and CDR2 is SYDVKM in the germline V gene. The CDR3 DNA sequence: TGTGCCAGCAGTGTAGGACAGGGACATCAGCCCCAGCATTTT. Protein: CASSVGQGHQPQHF.

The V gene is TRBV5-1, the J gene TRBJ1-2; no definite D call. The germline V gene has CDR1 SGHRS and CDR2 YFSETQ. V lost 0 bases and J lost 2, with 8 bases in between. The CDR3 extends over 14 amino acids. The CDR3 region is CASSLESGNYGYTF. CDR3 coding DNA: TGCGCCAGCAGCTTGGAGTCAGGAAACTATGGCTACACCTTC. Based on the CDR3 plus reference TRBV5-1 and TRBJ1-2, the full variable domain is KAGVTQTPRYLIKTRGQQVTLSCSPISGHRSVSWYQQTPGQGLQFLFEYFSETQRNKGNFPGRFSGRQFSNSRSEMNVSTLELGDSALYLCASSLESGNYGYTFGSGTRLTVV.

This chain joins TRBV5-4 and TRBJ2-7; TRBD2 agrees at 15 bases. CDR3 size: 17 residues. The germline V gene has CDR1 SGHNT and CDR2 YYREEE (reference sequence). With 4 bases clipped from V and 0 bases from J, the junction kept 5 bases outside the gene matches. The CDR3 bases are TGTGCCAGCAGCGCGGGACTAGCGGGGGGACCCTCCTACGAGCAGTACTTC. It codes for CASSAGLAGGPSYEQYF.

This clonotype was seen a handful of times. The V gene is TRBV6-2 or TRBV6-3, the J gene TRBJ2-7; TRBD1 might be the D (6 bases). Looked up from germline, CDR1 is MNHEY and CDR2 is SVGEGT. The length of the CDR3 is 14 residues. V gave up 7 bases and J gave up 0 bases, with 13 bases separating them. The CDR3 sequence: CASTLRGTSYEQYV. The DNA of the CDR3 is TGTGCCAGCACCCTCAGGGGAACCTCCTACGAGCAGTACGTC.

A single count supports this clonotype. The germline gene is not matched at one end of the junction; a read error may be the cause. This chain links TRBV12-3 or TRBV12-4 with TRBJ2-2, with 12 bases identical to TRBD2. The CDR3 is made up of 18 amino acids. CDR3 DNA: TGTACCAGCAGCCCCCGGACTAGCGGGGCTTTGAACACCGGGGAGCTGTTTTTT. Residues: CTSSPRTSGALNTGELFF.

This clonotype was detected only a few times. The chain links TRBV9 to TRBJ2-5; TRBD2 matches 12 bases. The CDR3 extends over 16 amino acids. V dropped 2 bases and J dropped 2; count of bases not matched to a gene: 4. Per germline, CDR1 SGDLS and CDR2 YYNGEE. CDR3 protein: CASSVGTSGWQETQYF. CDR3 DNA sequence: TGTGCCAGCAGCGTTGGGACTAGCGGGTGGCAAGAGACCCAGTACTTC.

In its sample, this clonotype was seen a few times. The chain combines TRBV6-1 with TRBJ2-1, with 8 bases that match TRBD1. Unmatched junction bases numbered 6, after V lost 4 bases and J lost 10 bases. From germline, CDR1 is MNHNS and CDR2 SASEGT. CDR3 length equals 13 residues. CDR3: CASSVDRGREQFF. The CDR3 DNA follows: TGTGCCAGCAGTGTAGACAGGGGACGGGAGCAGTTCTTC.

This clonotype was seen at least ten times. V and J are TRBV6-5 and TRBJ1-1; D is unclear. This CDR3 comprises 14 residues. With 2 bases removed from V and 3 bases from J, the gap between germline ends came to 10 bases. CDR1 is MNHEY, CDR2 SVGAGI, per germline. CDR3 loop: CASSYARSDTEAFF. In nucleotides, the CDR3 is TGTGCCAGCAGTTACGCTAGATCGGACACTGAAGCTTTCTTT.

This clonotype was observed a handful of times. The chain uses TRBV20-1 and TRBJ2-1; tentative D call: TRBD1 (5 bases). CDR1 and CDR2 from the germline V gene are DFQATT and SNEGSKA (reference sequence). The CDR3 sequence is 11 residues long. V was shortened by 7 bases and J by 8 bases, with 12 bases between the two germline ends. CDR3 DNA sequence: TGCAGTGGGAACAGGTGGCATGAGCAGTTCTTC. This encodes CSGNRWHEQFF.